A single sample gave rise to the 12 T cell receptor beta chains below, sequenced in a study of shared clonotypes between healthy human individuals. Using immunoSEQ multiplex PCR, the repertoire was profiled, and TCRdb retains in-frame clones only, with some absent. The sample has approximately 640,000 clones, roughly 78% seen once; the top ten hold about 1.7%. The sequencing sample was made of memory CD4+ T cells sorted from blood. The subset is: CD45RA-negative fraction. All receptors derive from a young woman in good health.

The sample holds a few counts of this clone. The chain couples TRBV18 to TRBJ1-5; TRBD1 might be the D (5 bases). CDR3 size: 14 residues. V lost 5 bases and J 3 bases, leaving 11 bases between the germline ends. Germline V lookup: CDR1 KGHSH, CDR2 LQKENI. This CDR3 is CASSSRQNNQPQHF. CDR3 coding DNA: TGTGCCAGCTCATCCCGACAGAACAATCAGCCCCAGCATTTT.

This clone has only a few counts. The chain joins TRBV5-4 to TRBJ2-1; 12 bases match TRBD2. Germline-derived CDR1 and CDR2 are SGHNT and YYREEE (reference sequence). With 4 bases clipped from V and 3 bases from J, the junction kept 5 bases outside the gene matches. The CDR3 is made up of 16 amino acids. The CDR3 bases are TGTGCCAGCAGCCAACGACTAGCGGGGGACTACAATGAGCAGTTCTTC. Translated: CASSQRLAGDYNEQFF.

V usage is TRBV5-1 and J usage is TRBJ2-2; 9 nucleotides line up with TRBD1. The ends lost 3 bases at V and 3 bases at J; junction bases unmatched: 6. The CDR3 runs to 16 residues. Germline CDR1 reads SGHRS; CDR2 reads YFSETQ. Written as DNA, the CDR3 is TGCGCCAGCAGCTGGACAGGGGCAGGGGACACCGGGGAGCTGTTTTTT. Protein sequence: CASSWTGAGDTGELFF.

About this clone: Other nucleotide sequences from this sample produce the same CDR3. V usage is TRBV5-1 and J usage is TRBJ2-7, with 7 nucleotides matching TRBD2. CDR1 and CDR2 from the germline V gene are SGHRS and YFSETQ. The CDR3 sequence is 14 residues long. J was trimmed by 7 bases and V by 5 bases; bases with no gene match: 12. As DNA, the CDR3 is TGCGCCAGCAGTCTGGAGGGAGGGGCGGGGGAGCAGTACTTC. Translation gives CASSLEGGAGEQYF.

As concerns this clone: Other DNA sequences in the sample encode the same CDR3. The chain employs TRBV2 and TRBJ2-1; a weak D match, TRBD2 (6 bases). V gave up 7 bases and J gave up 1 base, with 14 bases separating them. The CDR3 is 15 amino acids. Germline lookup yields CDR1 SNHLY and CDR2 FYNNEI. The CDR3 reads CASTGGSSSYNEQFF. The DNA of the CDR3 is TGTGCCAGCACCGGGGGTAGTTCTTCCTACAATGAGCAGTTCTTC.

V gene TRBV5-1 combines with J gene TRBJ2-7; D gene uncertain. Trimming took off 5 bases at V and 0 bases at J, with 15 bases between the two ends. CDR1 is SGHRS, CDR2 YFSETQ, per germline. This CDR3 has 15 residues. This CDR3 reads CASSFADGPSYEQYF. The CDR3 DNA reads as TGCGCCAGCAGTTTCGCCGACGGTCCCTCCTACGAGCAGTACTTC.

The chain uses TRBV5-1 and TRBJ2-1, with 10 positions matching TRBD1. V was clipped by 2 bases and J by 8 bases; unmatched bases: 10. The CDR3 spans 16 residues. Germline V gene sequence: CDR1 SGHRS, CDR2 YFSETQ. CDR3 sequence (DNA): TGCGCCAGCAGCTTCGGGGGACAGGGGAATGGAGATGAGCAGTTCTTC. Its protein product is CASSFGGQGNGDEQFF.

A word on this clone: At the DNA level, this CDR3 is encoded by other sequences in the same sample as well. CDR3: CASSMEGSYNEQFF. The CDR3 DNA follows: TGTGCCAGTAGTATGGAGGGTTCCTACAATGAGCAGTTCTTC. The V and J genes are TRBV19 and TRBJ2-1; tentative D call: TRBD2 (6 bases). V was trimmed by 3 bases and J by 1 base, leaving 7 bases between them. This CDR3 comprises 14 residues. Germline-derived CDR1 and CDR2 are LNHDA and SQIVND (reference sequence).

The chain has TRBV29-1 and TRBJ2-7; D tentatively fits TRBD1 or TRBD2 (5 bases each). Germline values: CDR1 SQVTM, CDR2 ANQGSEA. V was cut by 6 bases and J by 3 bases, with 21 bases left in between. The CDR3 sequence is 15 residues long. The CDR3 bases are TGCAGCGTCGGCCCTGGGACGGACACGCGCTACGAGCAGTACTTC. This codes for CSVGPGTDTRYEQYF.

The V call is TRBV5-1, the J call TRBJ2-1; D may be TRBD2 (6 bases). The CDR3 is made up of 15 amino acids. Trimming cost V 1 base and J 3 bases, with 11 bases left between them. Germline V gene sequence: CDR1 SGHRS, CDR2 YFSETQ. CDR3: CASSLSSVLYNEQFF. As DNA, the CDR3 is TGCGCCAGCAGCTTGTCTAGCGTACTCTACAATGAGCAGTTCTTC.

The sample holds a few counts of this clone. CDR3 residues: CASSLGQSEDTIYF. The DNA of the CDR3 is TGTGCCAGCAGCTTGGGGCAGTCTGAGGACACCATATATTTT. This sequence joins TRBV7-9 and TRBJ1-3; the D gene is possibly TRBD1 (5 bases). CDR1 SEHNR and CDR2 FQNEAQ come from the germline V gene (reference sequence). Trimming stripped 3 bases from V and 8 bases from J, with 14 bases between. The CDR3 consists of 14 residues.

The chain recombines TRBV18 with TRBJ2-3, with D possibly being TRBD2 (5 bases). V gave up 1 base and J gave up 3 bases, with 8 bases separating them. Germline CDR1 and CDR2: KGHSH and LQKENI. This CDR3 region has 14 residues. CDR3 nucleotides: TGTGCCAGCTCACCACGGGAGACTACAGATACGCAGTATTTT. Translating gives CASSPRETTDTQYF.